The subject of this entry is one T cell receptor (beta chain). The specificity of this receptor is unknown. No much larger clone is present one base from it, and per-base qualities are unavailable. Trimming at the junction amounts to 6 bases on V and 3 bases on J, and the germline ends lie 12 bases apart. From a lookup of the germline V gene (reference sequence), CDR1 and CDR2 are WNHNN and SYGVQD. The CDR3 spans 13 residues, from the cysteine through the phenylalanine. Only CDR3 DNA remains: 39 bases, in frame from the first base. This sample is part of a study of OX40 agonist ivuxolimab in advanced cancers. Describing the broader study: Ivuxolimab was an agonistic, fully human IgG2 monoclonal antibody directed against OX40 (CD134), a costimulatory receptor. Of the 50 or so patients in dose escalation, around 19 had hepatocellular carcinoma, roughly 15 had melanoma, 9 had renal cell carcinoma and 9 had head and neck cancer. Intravenous ivuxolimab was administered to patients every 2 weeks at six dose levels: 0.01, 0.1, 0.3, 1.5, 3 and 10 mg/kg. Peripheral TCRbeta sequencing was intended to test whether TCR sequence diversity was altered and clonal T-cell expansion was caused by ivuxolimab. Partial responses were achieved by three dose-escalation patients, of whom one had hepatocellular carcinoma and two had cutaneous melanoma. The monotherapy dose-escalation portion (N of about 47 patients) of the phase I ivuxolimab trial is reported in the paper. A male proportion of roughly 85% and a mean age of about 60 years, ranging from about 20 to 85, were recorded for the dose-escalation cohort. Patients were allowed to have had prior anti-PD-1, anti-PD-L1 or anti-CTLA-4 therapy, and around 37% of the dose-escalation patients had previously received checkpoint inhibitors. Results the study describes overall, beyond this receptor: Clonal expansion of both CD4+ and CD8+ blood T cells was observed from baseline to week 6 at doses 0.1 to 3.0 mg/kg. Which antigens the clonally expanded peripheral T cells were specific for was not determined. Low levels of normalized T-cell clonal expansion were also seen in some patients who did not respond. In the 0.1-3.0 mg/kg groups, partial responders had among the lowest normalized peripheral clonal expansion, particularly in CD8+ T cells. After ivuxolimab, more expanded clones were found on average in CD8+ T cells than in CD4+ T cells.

Genomic DNA was isolated from the sorted cells so that the TCRbeta CDR3 region could be sequenced. TCRbeta CDR3 regions were sequenced using the immunoSEQ Assay. TCRdb carries this immuneACCESS record with in-frame sequences only. Its versions omit some clonotypes, under half of them owing to an unresolved V gene in the studies checked, with the rest unexplained. The sample table lists fewer than 100,000 clones, roughly 85% of them with a count of one. Jointly, the top ten make up 1.5% to 2.5% of the sample. Patients with autoimmune disease history or receiving systemic immunosuppression were excluded from the trial. Peripheral blood for TCR sequencing was drawn from every dose cohort at baseline, at cycle 4 day 1 and at cycle 7 day 1. Samples were obtained from an open-label, multicenter, first-in-human phase I dose-escalation trial of ivuxolimab. Adults with locally advanced or metastatic head and neck squamous cell, hepatocellular, melanoma or renal cell carcinoma were enrolled in the trial. Before TCR sequencing, CD4+ T cells and CD8+ T cells were sorted from peripheral blood as separate populations.

The chain is encoded by TRBV10-1 joined to TRBJ2-7; the D segment could be TRBD1, given 6 matching bases. This clonotype was obtained from an adult with an advanced solid tumor such as melanoma, head and neck, liver or kidney cancer. Specimen: CD4+ or CD8+ T cells sorted from blood, collected in a trial of the OX40 agonist ivuxolimab. This receptor has the CDR3 CASRAGDHYEQYF. The DNA reads TGCGCCAGCAGGGCAGGGGACCACTACGAGCAGTACTTC.